The sequence of this T cell receptor (beta chain) was determined in a study of blood T cell repertoires in COVID-19. As processed by the authors: Reference gene primer amplification gave nucleated cell count estimates. Profiled with immunoSEQ multiplex PCR; TCRdb holds only in-frame clones, not every one. The V and J calls and the clone size are those of that table, but D and trimming were determined from the DNA. The data contain about 240,000 clones, roughly 80% of them seen just once; the ten biggest clones take up 12%. The CDR3 has 14 residues. Per the germline V gene, CDR1 is SGHTA and CDR2 is FQGTGA. V lost 5 bases and J lost 1, with 11 bases in between.

The clonotype comes from a woman aged 60 to 75 with active or convalescent COVID-19. The V and J genes are TRBV7-3 and TRBJ2-5; TRBD2 might be the D (5 bases). The sample comprised peripheral blood. This CDR3 reads CASSLRAGQETQYF. DNA for the CDR3: TGTGCCAGCAGCCTTCGGGCGGGCCAAGAGACCCAGTACTTC. Full variable domain (outside the CDR3, taken from reference TRBV7-3 and TRBJ2-5): GAGVSQTPSNKVTEKGKYVELRCDPISGHTALYWYRQSLGQGPEFLIYFQGTGAADDSGLPNDRFFAVRPEGSVSTLKIQRTERGDSAVYLCASSLRAGQETQYFGPGTRLLVL.